This T cell receptor beta chain was recorded in a study of glioma-infiltrating T cells (dated by TCRdb to about 2016). For the study in its entirety: TCR alpha- and beta-chain repertoires were sequenced from glioma tissue, non-neoplastic brain tissue and matched peripheral blood mononuclear cells. Each tissue-infiltrating repertoire was compared with the same patient's peripheral blood repertoire to measure divergence between tissue and blood T-cell populations. Three low-grade glioma patients, several primary glioblastoma patients, and three non-glioma patients who contributed non-neoplastic brain tissue made up the paired cohort. The full study reports these points: Tissue and blood shared very few CDR3 sequences, a result attributed to high CDR3 diversity and limited sampling. Small numbers underpinned the group comparisons: several glioblastoma patients, three low-grade glioma patients and three non-neoplastic patients. VJ-independent divergence between tissue and blood was lower than expected in non-neoplastic patients but higher than expected in all gliomas, particularly low-grade gliomas.

This clonotype was detected many times. Its antigen target is currently unknown. No quality values exist for individual bases; no much larger clone is one base distant. TCR alpha and beta CDR3 regions were amplified with the iRepertoire nested amplicon-rescue multiplex PCR (arm-PCR) platform from RNA. The input for one-step reverse transcription and amplification was roughly 85-400 ng of tissue mRNA or PBMC total RNA. Following bead purification, Illumina adapters were added by a secondary multiplex PCR, and libraries between 200 and 400 bp were gel-purified. The libraries contained internal 6-nucleotide barcodes that were used for demultiplexing. Sequencing of the libraries was done on an Illumina MiSeq using 2x220 or 2x250 nucleotide paired-end reads. Processing in the source paper ran as follows. FLASH 1.2.11 was used to merge paired reads, and BWA-MEM then aligned the reads to the GRCh37 human genome before TRA and TRB reads were extracted. An IMGT-derived reference of cassette sequences and CDR3 motifs, with pseudogenes included, was used for V and J assignment. Reads were translated in three frames, and productive CDR3s were defined as those with a C...FGXG motif and no stop codons. A clonotype was defined as a unique combination of a V-J cassette pair and a CDR3 amino acid sequence. Reads were filtered by Hamming distance, with the threshold set by the sequence error rate of each sample in mapped regions. TCRdb trimmed the raw reads at Q25, called clones with MiXCR and kept productive beta chains. Rows are unified per CDR3 protein, each entry keeping the most common DNA and genes. Clone size and V and J calls follow TCRdb, not the original study. The sample contains 84,000 or so distinct CDR3 sequences, around 23% of them found a single time. The top ten hold over 5.5% of the sample.

V gives up 5 bases and J gives up 9 bases, and the segment between their germline ends measures 23 bases. The CDR3 numbers 16 residues from cysteine through phenylalanine. The only DNA kept is the CDR3, 48 bases in frame from the first base. CDR1 and CDR2 are drawn from the germline V gene: MNHNS, SASEGT. The sequenced sample was glioma tissue, nonneoplastic brain tissue, or PBMCs (not recorded which). The chain couples TRBV6-1 to TRBJ2-1; tentative D gene TRBD1, with 6 bases matching. The origin of this receptor is a human donor with low-grade glioma or glioblastoma, undergoing nonglioma brain surgery, or in good health (not recorded which). The DNA reads TGTGCCAGCAGTTTGAGGCAGCAGGGGAGTAAGGGTGAGCAGTTCTTC. This codes for CASSLRQQGSKGEQFF.